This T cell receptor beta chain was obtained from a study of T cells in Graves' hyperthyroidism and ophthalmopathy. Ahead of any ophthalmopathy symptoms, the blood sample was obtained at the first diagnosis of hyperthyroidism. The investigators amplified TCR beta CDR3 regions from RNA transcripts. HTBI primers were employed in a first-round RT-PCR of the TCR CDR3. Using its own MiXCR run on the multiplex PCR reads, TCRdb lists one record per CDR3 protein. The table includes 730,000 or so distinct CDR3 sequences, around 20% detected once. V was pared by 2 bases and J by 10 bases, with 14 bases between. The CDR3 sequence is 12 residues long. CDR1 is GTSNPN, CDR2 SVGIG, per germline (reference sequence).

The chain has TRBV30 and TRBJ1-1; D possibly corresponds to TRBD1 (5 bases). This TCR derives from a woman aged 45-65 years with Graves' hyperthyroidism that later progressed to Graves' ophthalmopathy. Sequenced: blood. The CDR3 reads CAWSRDVSSAFF. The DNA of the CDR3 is TGTGCCTGGAGTCGGGACGTCTCTTCAGCTTTCTTT.